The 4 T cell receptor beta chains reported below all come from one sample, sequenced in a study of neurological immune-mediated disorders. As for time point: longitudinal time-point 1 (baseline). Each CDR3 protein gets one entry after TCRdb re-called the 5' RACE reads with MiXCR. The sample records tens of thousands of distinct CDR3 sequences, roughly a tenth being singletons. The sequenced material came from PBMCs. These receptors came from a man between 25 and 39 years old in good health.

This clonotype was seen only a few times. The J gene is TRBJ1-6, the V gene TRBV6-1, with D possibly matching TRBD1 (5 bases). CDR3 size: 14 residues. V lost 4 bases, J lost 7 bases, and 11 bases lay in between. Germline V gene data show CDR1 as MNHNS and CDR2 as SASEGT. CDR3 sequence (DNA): TGTGCCAGCAGTGTGGGGCAGGAGAATTCACCCCTCCACTTT. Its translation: CASSVGQENSPLHF.

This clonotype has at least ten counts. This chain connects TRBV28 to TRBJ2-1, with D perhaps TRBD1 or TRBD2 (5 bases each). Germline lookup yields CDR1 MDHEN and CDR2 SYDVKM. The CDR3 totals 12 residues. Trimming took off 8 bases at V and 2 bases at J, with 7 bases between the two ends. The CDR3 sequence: CASRGPYNEQFF. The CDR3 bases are TGTGCCAGCCGGGGACCCTACAATGAGCAGTTCTTC.

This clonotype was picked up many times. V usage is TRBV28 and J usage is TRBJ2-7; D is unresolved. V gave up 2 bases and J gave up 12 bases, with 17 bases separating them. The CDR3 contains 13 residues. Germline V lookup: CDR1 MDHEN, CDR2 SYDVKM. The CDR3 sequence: CASSLPQALFMYF. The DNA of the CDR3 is TGTGCCAGCAGTTTACCCCAGGCCCTATTTATGTACTTC.

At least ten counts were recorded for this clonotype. CDR3 coding DNA: TGCAGTGCTCTCAGGGGTATAAAGGACTATGGCTACACCTTC. Translation: CSALRGIKDYGYTF. The rearrangement links TRBV20-1 to TRBJ1-2, with D tentatively TRBD1 (6 bases). The CDR3 loop spans 14 amino acids. V shed 5 bases and J shed 3 bases, with 16 bases lying between them. Germline CDR1 is DFQATT and CDR2 is SNEGSKA (reference sequence).